This entry lists 19 T cell receptor beta chains sequenced from one sample in a study of radiotherapy plus CTLA-4 blockade in lung cancer. Some clones are missing from TCRdb's copy, which holds only in-frame ones; the method was immunoSEQ multiplex PCR. This table has about 45,000 clones, roughly three quarters appearing once. Sequences were derived from peripheral blood, sampled from a patient treated with radiotherapy plus ipilimumab. Receptors originate from a human donor with non-small cell lung cancer who had stable disease on radiotherapy plus ipilimumab.

This chain uses TRBV18 with TRBJ2-3; D is ambiguous. From germline, CDR1 is KGHSH and CDR2 LQKENI. The CDR3 loop spans 14 amino acids. The germline V and J ends were trimmed by 0 bases and 2 bases, with 6 bases remaining between them. The CDR3 loop reads CASSPPEITDTQYF. Here the CDR3 DNA reads TGTGCCAGCTCACCACCCGAAATCACAGATACGCAGTATTTT.

The chain carries TRBV19 and TRBJ2-5; 7 bases map to TRBD2. Germline-derived CDR1 and CDR2 are LNHDA and SQIVND (reference sequence). The CDR3 is made up of 16 amino acids. The V gene end was trimmed by 6 bases and the J gene end by 0 bases; junction bases not matched to a gene: 10. CDR3 nucleotide sequence: TGTGCCAGTAGCCCATCCGGGGGGTCATACCAAGAGACCCAGTACTTC. This sequence encodes CASSPSGGSYQETQYF. Full variable domain (rest looked up from reference TRBV19 and TRBJ2-5): DGGITQSPKYLFRKEGQNVTLSCEQNLNHDAMYWYRQDPGQGLRLIYYSQIVNDFQKGDIAEGYSVSREKKESFPLTVTSAQKNPTAFYLCASSPSGGSYQETQYFGPGTRLLVL.

This clone has only a few counts. The chain employs TRBV4-1 and TRBJ1-2; D ambiguous. V lost 1 base to trimming and J lost 1 base, with 10 bases between them. Germline V gene data show CDR1 as MGHRA and CDR2 as YSYEKL. This CDR3 has 15 residues. The CDR3 is CASSQGQLSNYGYTF. CDR3 coding DNA: TGCGCCAGCAGCCAAGGGCAGTTGAGTAACTATGGCTACACCTTC.

The chain links TRBV6-1 to TRBJ1-2; no firm D call. This CDR3 is built from 11 residues. Germline loops: CDR1 MNHNS, CDR2 SASEGT. Trimming took off 3 bases at V and 8 bases at J, with 7 bases between the two ends. This chain's CDR3 is CASSDKAGYTF. The DNA for the CDR3 is TGTGCCAGCAGTGACAAGGCCGGCTACACCTTC.

The genes are TRBV7-9 and TRBJ1-4; D is unclear. CDR1 is SEHNR and CDR2 is FQNEAQ in the germline V gene (reference sequence). The CDR3 contains 14 residues. With 3 bases removed from V and 8 bases from J, the gap between germline ends came to 13 bases. CDR3 coding DNA: TGTGCCAGCAGCTTCCACTTGGACGACGAAAAACTGTTTTTT. Translated: CASSFHLDDEKLFF.

This clone was detected a few times. The rearrangement uses TRBV7-6 and TRBJ2-3, with D perhaps TRBD2 (5 bases). V was clipped by 4 bases and J by 3 bases, with 5 bases between them. The CDR3 length is 12 residues. Germline V gene data show CDR1 as SGHVS and CDR2 as FNYEAQ. CDR3 loop: CASSSGTDTQYF. For the CDR3, the DNA is TGTGCCAGCAGCTCGGGGACAGATACGCAGTATTTT.

This chain joins TRBV29-1 and TRBJ2-2; 8 bases align to TRBD1. The CDR3 runs 13 residues. Losses at the gene ends were 7 bases for V and 3 bases for J; bases not matched to a gene: 4. CDR1 and CDR2 from the germline V gene are SQVTM and ANQGSEA. CDR3 in DNA: TGCAGCGCCTACAGGGGGGACACCGGGGAGCTGTTTTTT. This encodes CSAYRGDTGELFF.

The gene calls are TRBV6-1 and TRBJ2-5, with D possibly TRBD1 on 5 matching bases. This CDR3 contains 13 residues. Trimming removed 6 bases at V and 2 bases at J, with 10 bases between. The germline CDR1 and CDR2 sequences are MNHNS and SASEGT. For the CDR3, the DNA is TGTGCCAGCAGGCCGACAGTTCAAGAGACCCAGTACTTC. Its translation is CASRPTVQETQYF.

This clone appeared a few times. The genes are TRBV4-1 and TRBJ1-5; 8 nucleotides agree with TRBD1. The CDR3 runs 19 residues. CDR1 is MGHRA and CDR2 is YSYEKL in the germline V gene. After removal of 2 bases from V and 4 bases from J, the junction contained 16 bases not matched to a gene. CDR3 DNA: TGCGCCAGCAGCCAAATCGCCCAATCTCAGGGGGCTCTAAATCAGCCCCAGCATTTT. Translating it yields CASSQIAQSQGALNQPQHF.

This clone was found a few times. The chain carries TRBV9 and TRBJ2-3; D gene unclear. The CDR3 loop spans 13 amino acids. CDR1 is SGDLS, CDR2 YYNGEE, per germline. Between the trimmed V and J ends, which lost 1 base and 2 bases, there was a span of 5 bases. The CDR3 nucleotides read TGTGCCAGCAGCGTAAAGTTCACAGATACGCAGTATTTT. This codes for CASSVKFTDTQYF.

This chain links TRBV4-3 with TRBJ2-7, with 10 bases aligning to TRBD1. V lost 4 bases, J lost 4 bases, and 4 bases stayed unmatched. The CDR3 spans 14 residues. Germline CDR1 is LGHNA and CDR2 is YSLEER. CDR3 nucleotides: TGCGCCAGCAGCCCCAGACAGGGGGCTTACGAGCAGTACTTC. It codes for CASSPRQGAYEQYF.

This clone was found a few times. The genes are TRBV7-8 and TRBJ1-2; the D gene is possibly TRBD1 (6 bases). Germline CDR1 is SGHVS and CDR2 is FQNEAQ. With 4 bases removed from V and 4 bases from J, the gap between germline ends came to 13 bases. The CDR3 is 14 residues long. This chain's CDR3 is CASSSVGRGYGYTF. DNA for the CDR3: TGTGCCAGCAGCTCCGTGGGCAGGGGCTATGGCTACACCTTC.

The gene calls are TRBV30 and TRBJ1-2; possibly TRBD1 for D (6 bases). With 3 bases removed from V and 0 bases from J, the gap between germline ends came to 8 bases. This CDR3 region has 13 residues. Per the germline V gene, CDR1 is GTSNPN and CDR2 is SVGIG (reference sequence). CDR3 DNA sequence: TGTGCCTGGAGCGACAGGACTAACTATGGCTACACCTTC. This sequence encodes CAWSDRTNYGYTF.

This clone was counted a single time. The V and J genes are TRBV5-4 and TRBJ1-2; the D is unclear. This CDR3 has 15 residues. Germline V lookup: CDR1 SGHNT, CDR2 YYREEE (reference sequence). The V end lost 5 bases, the J end lost 0 bases, and 14 bases lay between the germline ends. The CDR3 nucleotides are TGTGCCAGCAGTGTGTCGGGGTTAGCTAACTATGGCTACACCTTC. It is translated as CASSVSGLANYGYTF.

The CDR3 sequence: CASAPGTAYEQYF. The CDR3 region has the DNA TGTGCCAGCGCCCCGGGGACGGCGTACGAGCAGTACTTC. V and J are TRBV5-4 and TRBJ2-7; D tentatively reads TRBD1 or TRBD2 (5 bases each). V was pared by 7 bases and J by 4 bases, with 15 bases between. CDR3 length equals 13 residues. Germline CDR1 SGHNT, CDR2 YYREEE (reference sequence). The complete variable domain, with remaining parts taken from reference TRBV5-4 and TRBJ2-7, reads ETGVTQSPTHLIKTRGQQVTLRCSSQSGHNTVSWYQQALGQGPQFIFQYYREEENGRGNFPPRFSGLQFPNYSSELNVNALELDDSALYLCASAPGTAYEQYFGPGTRLTVT.

The J gene is TRBJ1-6, the V gene TRBV2, with D possibly matching TRBD1 (6 bases). Germline V gene lookup returns CDR1 SNHLY and CDR2 FYNNEI. The CDR3 loop spans 14 amino acids. Trimming stripped 1 base from V and 10 bases from J, with 11 bases between. The CDR3 DNA follows: TGTGCCAGCAGTGAAGGCAGGGGAAGGTCACCCCTCCACTTT. This encodes CASSEGRGRSPLHF.

J is TRBJ1-4 and V is TRBV7-9, with D uncertain. The CDR3 sequence is 15 residues long. V dropped 2 bases and J dropped 1 base, with 8 bases sitting between them. Per the germline V gene, CDR1 is SEHNR and CDR2 is FQNEAQ (reference sequence). Here the CDR3 DNA reads TGTGCCAGCAGCTTAACAGCTCTAACTAATGAAAAACTGTTTTTT. It codes for CASSLTALTNEKLFF.

The chain links TRBV27 to TRBJ2-5; D may be TRBD2 (6 bases). This CDR3 is built from 15 residues. Germline V gives CDR1 MNHEY, CDR2 SMNVEV (reference sequence). V lost 4 bases to trimming and J lost 3 bases, with 15 bases between them. CDR3 nucleotides: TGTGCCAGCAGTTCCCAGCGGGTCGGGAAAGAGACCCAGTACTTC. It encodes CASSSQRVGKETQYF.

The genes are TRBV4-3 and TRBJ2-4; D gene ambiguous. Germline values: CDR1 LGHNA, CDR2 YSLEER. This CDR3 region has 14 residues. V lost 2 bases and J 8 bases, leaving 13 bases between the germline ends. The CDR3 DNA reads TGCGCCAGCAGCCAATCAGGCCCTGCTGACATTCAGTACTTC. Encoded protein: CASSQSGPADIQYF.